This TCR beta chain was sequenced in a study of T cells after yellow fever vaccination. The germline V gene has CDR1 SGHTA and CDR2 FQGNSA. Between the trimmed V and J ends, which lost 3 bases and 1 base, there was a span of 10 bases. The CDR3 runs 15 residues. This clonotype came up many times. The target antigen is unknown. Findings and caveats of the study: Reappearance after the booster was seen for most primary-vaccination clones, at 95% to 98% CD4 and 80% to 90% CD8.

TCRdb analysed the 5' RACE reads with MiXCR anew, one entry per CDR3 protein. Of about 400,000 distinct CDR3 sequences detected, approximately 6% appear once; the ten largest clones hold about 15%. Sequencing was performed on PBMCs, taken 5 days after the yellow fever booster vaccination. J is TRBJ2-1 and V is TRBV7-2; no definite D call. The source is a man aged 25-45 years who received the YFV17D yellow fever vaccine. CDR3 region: CASSFGHLSYNEQFF. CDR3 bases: TGTGCCAGCAGCTTTGGGCACCTGTCCTACAATGAGCAGTTCTTC.